This T cell receptor (beta chain) comes out of a study of blood T cells in healthy people across ages. Study results and caveats: More naive CD4+ cells and higher diversity were found in long-lived than in aged donors.

Deletions cut 0 bases from V and 3 bases from J, with 12 bases between. The length of the CDR3 is 15 residues. Germline V gene sequence: CDR1 SGDLS, CDR2 YYNGEE. Combining a sample-barcoded 5' primer with a J-beta primer mix, a second PCR ran for roughly 6 to 12 cycles. Each of the cDNA molecules was tagged by a template-switch adaptor with 12 random nucleotides. Using its own MiXCR run on the 5' RACE reads, TCRdb lists one record per CDR3 protein. The sample holds about 930,000 distinct CDR3 sequences; roughly 28% are singletons and the top ten take around 9.6%. Concerning this clonotype itself: Antigen specificity is unknown.

These data were also filed under a second study, of T cells of mothers and their children. That report adds: Thymic selection molds TCR recombination output in a comparable way in related and unrelated pairs. Biologically related mothers and children overlapped slightly more than unrelated pairs, a non-significant difference.

V and J are TRBV9 and TRBJ2-5; a weak D match, TRBD1 (5 bases). This clonotype was sampled from a woman in her thirties or forties in good health. Material for sequencing was blood. The chain's CDR3 is CASSVGKGNEETQYF. In DNA form, the CDR3 reads TGTGCCAGCAGCGTAGGAAAGGGGAATGAAGAGACCCAGTACTTC.